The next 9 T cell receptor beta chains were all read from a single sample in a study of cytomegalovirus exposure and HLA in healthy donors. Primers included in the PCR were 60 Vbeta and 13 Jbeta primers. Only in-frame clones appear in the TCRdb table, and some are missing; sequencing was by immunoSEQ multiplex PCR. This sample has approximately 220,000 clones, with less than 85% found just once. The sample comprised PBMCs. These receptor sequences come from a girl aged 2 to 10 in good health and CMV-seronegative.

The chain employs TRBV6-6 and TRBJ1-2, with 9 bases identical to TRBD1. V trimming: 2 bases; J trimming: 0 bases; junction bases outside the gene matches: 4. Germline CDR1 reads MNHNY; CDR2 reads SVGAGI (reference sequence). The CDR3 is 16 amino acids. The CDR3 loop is CASSYPQGAANYGYTF. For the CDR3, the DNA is TGTGCCAGCAGTTACCCACAGGGGGCGGCTAACTATGGCTACACCTTC.

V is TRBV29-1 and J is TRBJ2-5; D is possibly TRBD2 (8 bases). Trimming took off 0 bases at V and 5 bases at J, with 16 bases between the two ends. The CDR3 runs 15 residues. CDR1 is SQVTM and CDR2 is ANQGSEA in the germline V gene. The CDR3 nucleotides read TGCAGCGTTGAAGAATCGGGAGGGGGCGAGGAGACCCAGTACTTC. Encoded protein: CSVEESGGGEETQYF.

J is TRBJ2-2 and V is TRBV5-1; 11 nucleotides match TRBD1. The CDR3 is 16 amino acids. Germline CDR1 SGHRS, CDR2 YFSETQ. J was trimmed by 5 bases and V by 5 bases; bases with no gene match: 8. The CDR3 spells CASRTGTGGWTGELFF. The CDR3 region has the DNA TGCGCCAGCAGGACCGGGACAGGGGGTTGGACCGGGGAGCTGTTTTTT.

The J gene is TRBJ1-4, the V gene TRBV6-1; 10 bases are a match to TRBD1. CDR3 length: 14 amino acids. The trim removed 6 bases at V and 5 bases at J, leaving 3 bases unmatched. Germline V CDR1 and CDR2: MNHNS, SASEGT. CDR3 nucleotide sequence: TGTGCCAGCAGGCCGGGACAGGGGAATGAAAAACTGTTTTTT. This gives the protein CASRPGQGNEKLFF.

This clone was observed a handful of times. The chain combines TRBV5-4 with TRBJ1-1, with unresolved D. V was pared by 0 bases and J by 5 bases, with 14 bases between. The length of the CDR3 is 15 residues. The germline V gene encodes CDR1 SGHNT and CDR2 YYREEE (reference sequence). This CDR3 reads CASSLALGRGTEAFF. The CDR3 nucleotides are TGTGCCAGCAGCTTGGCCTTAGGGAGAGGGACTGAAGCTTTCTTT.

This chain's CDR3 is CASNAGFTQYF. CDR3 DNA sequence: TGTGCCAGTAATGCGGGTTTCACGCAGTATTTT. The V and J genes are TRBV19 and TRBJ2-3, with D tentatively TRBD2 (5 bases). The germline gives CDR1 LNHDA, CDR2 SQIVND (reference sequence). Trimming removed 7 bases at V and 9 bases at J, with 11 bases between. This CDR3 is 11 amino acids long.

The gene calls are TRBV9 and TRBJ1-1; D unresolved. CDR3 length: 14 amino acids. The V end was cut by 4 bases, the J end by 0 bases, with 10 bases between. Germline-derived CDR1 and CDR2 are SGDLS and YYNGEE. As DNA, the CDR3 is TGTGCCAGCAGCCAAGACCGGGTGAACACTGAAGCTTTCTTT. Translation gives CASSQDRVNTEAFF.

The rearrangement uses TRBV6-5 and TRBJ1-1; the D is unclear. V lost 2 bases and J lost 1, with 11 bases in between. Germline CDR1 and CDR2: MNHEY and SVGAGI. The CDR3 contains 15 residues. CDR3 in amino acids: CASSYVQNPNTEAFF. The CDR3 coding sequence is TGTGCCAGCAGTTACGTCCAGAACCCGAACACTGAAGCTTTCTTT.

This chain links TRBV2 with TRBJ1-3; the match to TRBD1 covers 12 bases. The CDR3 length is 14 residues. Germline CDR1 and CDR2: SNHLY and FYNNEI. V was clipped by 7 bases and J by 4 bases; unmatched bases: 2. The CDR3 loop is CASTGQGAGNTIYF. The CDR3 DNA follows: TGTGCCAGCACGGGACAGGGGGCGGGAAACACCATATATTTT.